This T cell receptor beta chain originates from a study of beta chain features in type 1 diabetes. This clone has more than one count but fewer than ten. cDNA synthesis used the whole RNA isolate, giving expressed TCRB sequences. Profiled with immunoSEQ multiplex PCR; TCRdb holds only in-frame clones, not every one. The sample lists around 250,000 clones, less than 35% seen once, with under 4.5% in the top ten. CDR1 and CDR2 from the germline V gene are SNHLY and FYNNEI. The V and J ends lost 8 bases and 4 bases, in that order; junction bases with no gene match: 3. The CDR3 loop spans 13 amino acids. This clonotype was sampled from a man aged 25-45 years in good health. This chain joins TRBV2 and TRBJ2-1; 9 bases match TRBD1. Sequences were obtained from central memory CD4+ T cells from blood. The CDR3 reads CASEGTGYNEQFF. The CDR3 DNA follows: TGTGCCAGCGAAGGGACAGGGTACAATGAGCAGTTCTTC.